Listed below are T cell receptor beta chains from one sample, sequenced in a study of cytomegalovirus exposure and HLA in healthy donors. Here immunoSEQ multiplex PCR was the method, and the copy in TCRdb shows in-frame clones only, minus some. The table lists about 130,000 clones. Sequenced material: PBMCs. These receptors were obtained from a man aged 18 to 30 in good health and CMV-seronegative. Both conserved end residues are part of each CDR3. A D gene is named only where the DNA matches it firmly.

NA	TRBV15	TRBJ2-7	CATEGVGGYEQYF	TGTGCCACCGAGGGGGTTGGCGGGTACGAGCAGTACTTC
TRBD1	TRBV27	TRBJ1-2	CASSPYLDRGLVRYTF	TGTGCCAGCAGTCCCTACTTGGACAGGGGGCTTGTCCGCTACACCTTC
NA	TRBV20-1	TRBJ1-4	CSSGDFGKLFF	TGCAGTTCAGGGGATTTTGGAAAACTGTTTTTT
NA	TRBV4-1	TRBJ1-4	CASSRGSPNEKLFF	TGCGCCAGCAGCCGGGGCAGTCCTAATGAAAAACTGTTTTTT
TRBD1	TRBV7-3	TRBJ2-7	CASSLGTGVSYEQYF	TGTGCCAGCAGCTTAGGGACAGGGGTCTCCTACGAGCAGTACTTC
TRBD1	TRBV6-5	TRBJ1-2	CASETGGEVNYGYTF	TGTGCCAGCGAGACAGGGGGCGAAGTGAACTATGGCTACACCTTC
TRBD1	TRBV30	TRBJ1-5	CAWGDRGLHNQPQHF	TGTGCCTGGGGGGACAGGGGGCTTCACAATCAGCCCCAGCATTTT
TRBD2	TRBV30	TRBJ2-7	CAWGGAGLAGGRTYEQYF	TGTGCCTGGGGCGGAGCGGGACTAGCGGGGGGAAGGACCTACGAGCAGTACTTC
NA	TRBV28	TRBJ2-7	CASRSTLTYEQYF	TGTGCCAGCAGGTCAACATTGACCTACGAGCAGTACTTC
NA	TRBV6-5	TRBJ1-3	CASYGGRGNTIYF	TGTGCCAGCTACGGGGGGCGCGGAAACACCATATATTTT
NA	TRBV2	TRBJ1-2	CASSLQGANYGYTF	TGTGCCAGCAGTTTACAGGGAGCGAACTATGGCTACACCTTC
NA	TRBV6-1	TRBJ1-2	CARYYGYTF	TGTGCCAGGTATTATGGCTACACCTTC
NA	TRBV18	TRBJ2-7	CASSPPSPGKDEQYF	TGTGCCAGCTCACCACCTAGCCCAGGGAAAGACGAGCAGTACTTC
TRBD2	TRBV10-1	TRBJ2-3	CASTGTSRRTQYF	TGCGCCAGCACCGGGACTAGCCGGCGTACGCAGTATTTT
NA	TRBV2	TRBJ2-4	CASSESRIPAKNIQYF	TGTGCCAGCAGTGAGAGTCGAATTCCAGCCAAAAACATTCAGTACTTC
TRBD1	TRBV7-9	TRBJ1-5	CASSPDRGDQPQHF	TGTGCCAGCAGCCCGGACAGGGGCGATCAGCCCCAGCATTTT
TRBD2	TRBV6-1	TRBJ2-1	CASRRLAGYNEQFF	TGTGCCAGCAGACGACTAGCGGGATACAATGAGCAGTTCTTC
TRBD1	TRBV19	TRBJ2-7	CASRRWDSPYEQYF	TGTGCCAGTAGGCGCTGGGACAGTCCCTACGAGCAGTACTTC
NA	TRBV5-4	TRBJ2-2	CASSLVGDNTGELFF	TGTGCCAGCAGCTTGGTAGGGGATAACACCGGGGAGCTGTTTTTT
TRBD2	TRBV19	TRBJ2-1	CASSIRFGRVLVNEQFF	TGTGCCAGTAGTATTCGGTTCGGGAGGGTTCTGGTCAATGAGCAGTTCTTC
NA	TRBV5-1	TRBJ1-1	CASSLGQVVNTEAFF	TGCGCCAGCAGCTTGGGACAGGTAGTGAACACTGAAGCTTTCTTT
TRBD1	TRBV2	TRBJ2-7	CAGGQGYEQYF	TGTGCCGGGGGACAGGGCTACGAGCAGTACTTC
NA	TRBV28	TRBJ1-2	CASSLPQGRAYGYTF	TGTGCCAGCAGTCTACCCCAGGGCAGGGCCTATGGCTACACCTTC
TRBD1	TRBV9	TRBJ1-2	CASSARGLVGYTF	TGTGCCAGCAGCGCCAGGGGGCTGGTTGGCTACACCTTC
TRBD1	TRBV27	TRBJ1-1	CASSTRQGGTEAFF	TGTGCCAGCAGTACCCGACAGGGCGGCACTGAAGCTTTCTTT
NA	TRBV6-5	TRBJ1-5	CASSDSRNQPQHF	TGTGCCAGCAGTGACAGCCGCAATCAGCCCCAGCATTTT
NA	TRBV28	TRBJ2-1	CASCPGVRTHNEQFF	TGTGCCAGCTGCCCGGGGGTACGCACTCACAATGAGCAGTTCTTC
TRBD2	TRBV29-1	TRBJ2-7	CSVEGLAGRYEQYF	TGCAGCGTTGAGGGCCTAGCGGGAAGGTACGAGCAGTACTTC
NA	TRBV29-1	TRBJ1-1	CSVTGGAFF	TGCAGCGTCACAGGTGGAGCTTTCTTT
TRBD1	TRBV18	TRBJ2-1	CASTGNRDSYNEQFF	TGTGCCAGCACGGGAAACCGGGACAGTTACAATGAGCAGTTCTTC
NA	TRBV9	TRBJ2-3	CASSALSDPLGSDTQYF	TGTGCCAGCAGCGCCCTTTCAGACCCCCTCGGGTCAGATACGCAGTATTTT
NA	TRBV7-6	TRBJ2-1	CASSLGGGPLYNEQFF	TGTGCCAGCAGCTTAGGTGGGGGCCCTCTCTACAATGAGCAGTTCTTC
NA	TRBV19	TRBJ1-4	CASKPMRETTNEKLFF	TGTGCCAGTAAACCGATGAGGGAAACAACTAATGAAAAACTGTTTTTT
NA	TRBV28	TRBJ2-4	CATSPPRSIQYF	TGTGCCACCTCCCCCCCTAGGAGCATTCAGTACTTC
NA	TRBV6-5	TRBJ2-1	CASRSSEMGGNEQFF	TGTGCCAGCAGAAGCTCCGAGATGGGGGGCAATGAGCAGTTCTTC
TRBD1	TRBV4-1	TRBJ1-4	CASSPYEGQGNEKLFF	TGCGCCAGCAGCCCCTATGAGGGACAGGGGAATGAAAAACTGTTTTTT
NA	TRBV5-6	TRBJ1-5	CASSLDGNQPQHF	TGTGCCAGCAGCCTGGACGGTAATCAGCCCCAGCATTTT
TRBD2	TRBV18	TRBJ2-5	CASSKSGRATMETQYF	TGTGCCAGCTCAAAAAGCGGGAGGGCTACGATGGAGACCCAGTACTTC
NA	TRBV6-1	TRBJ2-5	CASSESRTTQETQYF	TGTGCCAGCAGTGAAAGTAGAACCACTCAAGAGACCCAGTACTTC
NA	TRBV19	TRBJ1-2	CASSVAGDGGYGYTF	TGTGCCAGTAGTGTGGCAGGGGACGGCGGCTATGGCTACACCTTC
NA	TRBV19	TRBJ2-7	CASSIDLQGNYEQYF	TGTGCCAGTAGTATAGATCTTCAGGGTAACTACGAGCAGTACTTC
TRBD1	TRBV7-7	TRBJ2-7	CASSLRTGRTYEQYF	TGTGCTAGCAGCCTAAGGACAGGCCGAACCTACGAGCAGTACTTC
NA	TRBV28	TRBJ2-1	CASRTGLGGATSQFF	TGTGCCAGCAGGACGGGGTTGGGCGGGGCAACCTCCCAGTTCTTC
TRBD2	TRBV4-1	TRBJ2-7	CASKGLAGGSNEQYF	TGCGCCAGTAAAGGACTAGCGGGAGGGAGCAACGAGCAGTACTTC
NA	TRBV28	TRBJ2-7	CASSLTGQGGDEQYF	TGTGCCAGCAGTTTAACGGGCCAGGGTGGCGACGAGCAGTACTTC
NA	TRBV7-9	TRBJ2-7	CASSFSGDYTYEQYF	TGTGCCAGCAGCTTCTCAGGGGACTATACCTACGAGCAGTACTTC
NA	TRBV21-1	TRBJ2-2	CASTRLGLAGTNTGELFF	TGTGCCAGCACCCGACTGGGACTAGCGGGAACGAACACCGGGGAGCTGTTTTTT
NA	TRBV19	TRBJ1-2	CASSITGNGYTF	TGTGCCAGTAGTATAACAGGGAATGGCTACACCTTC
TRBD2	TRBV29-1	TRBJ2-3	CSVDQAGLGTDTQYF	TGCAGCGTTGACCAAGCGGGGCTCGGCACAGATACGCAGTATTTT
TRBD1	TRBV18	TRBJ2-5	CASSPVPPGQGQETQYF	TGTGCCAGCTCACCTGTACCACCGGGACAGGGTCAGGAGACCCAGTACTTC